This T cell receptor beta chain was retrieved from a study of shared clonotypes between healthy human individuals (dated by TCRdb to 2020 to 2022). With regard to the full study: The cohort comprised two women and three men aged 18 to 49 years. For each donor, three plates each were used for CD4 naive and CD4 memory, two plates were used for CD8 naive, and one plate was used for CD8 memory. To increase sequencing depth and limit assay-specific biases, TCR repertoire library preparation and sequencing were carried out by different laboratories using diverse techniques. To estimate repertoire size and how much clonotypes are shared between individuals, the study performed deep sequencing of blood TCR repertoires from roughly five healthy adults. Leukapheresis yielded between about 0.8 and 9.5 billion PBMCs per donor.

The donors were healthy, HIV-negative adults with no recently reported acute infections or vaccinations. Every donor was a Caucasian adult residing in Nashville, Tennessee, USA. CD8 memory samples consisted of magnetically selected CD45RO+ cells combined with CCR7-negative CD45RA+ effector memory (TemRA) cells. Blood was obtained by leukapheresis, after which PBMCs were separated by Ficoll-Histopaque density gradient centrifugation and cryopreserved in liquid nitrogen vapor phase. Purity and quantity of every magnetically sorted T cell population were checked by analytical flow cytometry. Genomic DNA was isolated from every sorted fraction and measured by UV absorbance on a Nanodrop 2000c. V was cut back by 3 bases and J by 0 bases, leaving a gap of 21 bases between them. From its cysteine to its phenylalanine, the CDR3 spans 19 amino acids. Only the CDR3 region is kept as DNA, spanning 57 bases read in frame from base 1. CDR1 and CDR2 are read off the germline V gene (reference sequence) as SEHNR and FQNEAQ.

Using the deep immunoSEQ assay, multiplex PCR amplified TCR CDR3 regions from genomic DNA. Genomic DNA extracted from each cell subset was distributed evenly over all wells of several immunoSEQ 96-well plates, and each plate served as one replicate. For sorted subsets, 150 to 250 ng genomic DNA, equal to 25,000 to 35,000 T cell genomes, was loaded into each replicate PCR. The purified libraries were quantified using a Qubit 3.0 fluorometer, sized with a Bioanalyzer 2100, and then quantified again using the KAPA Library Quantification kit. Every immunoSEQ 96-well plate was sequenced on a separate single-read 150-cycle Illumina NextSeq 550 flow cell. As for the authors' bioinformatics: Because only junctional sequences without quality scores were contained in the immunoSEQ output, filtering matching that applied to full-length reads could not be performed. Sequences were annotated with PyIR, a Python wrapper for IgBLAST v1.9, using IMGT germline references to assign V/J genes and CDR3. Any read was removed if the V/J assignment was weak (E-value above 1e-6), the CDR3 was missing, or the read contained stop codons, out-of-frame junctions, or ambiguous translated residues. V3J clonotypes were defined by identical inferred V gene, J gene, and CDR3 amino acid sequence. The percentage overlap between two repertoires was calculated by dividing the number of shared unique clonotypes by the size of the smaller repertoire. RTK rarefaction, the Chao1 estimator, and Recon v2.1 estimates of unobserved clonotypes were used to assess repertoire richness. For all TCRbeta clonotypes obtained by the gDNA method from a few donors, generation probabilities were computed with OLGA. The clones in this table, taken by TCRdb from immuneACCESS, are in-frame only. Not every clone is retained; where verified, under half of the shortfall comes from an unresolved V gene, and the cause of the rest is unknown. The V and J calls and clone size are taken from that table; D and trimming were inferred from the DNA. The sample includes a few hundred thousand clones, with 96% observed a single time. The ten largest clones capture around 0.3% of the sample.

On this clone: No antigen is known for it. No much larger clone is present one base from it, and per-base qualities are unavailable.

Beyond this particular receptor, the publication reports: Compared with non-shared clonotypes, the clonotypes found in all four sorted-subset donors had higher generation probabilities. Pairwise subsampling indicated that sequencing depth was expected to affect the degree of clonotype sharing among donors. Across a handful of donors, approximately 4.9% of naive CD4, 3% to 4% of naive CD8, 2.3% of memory CD4, and roughly 0.41% of memory CD8 clonotypes were shared. Because the study included a small number of donors, the genetic and exposure-history diversity represented was limited. Sampling was restricted to blood, and TCR repertoires in tissue are likely to differ from TCR repertoires in blood. Naive subsets generally had larger estimated clonotype richness than memory subsets did. Even with the large sequencing depth, rarefaction of the sorted-subset datasets indicated that sequencing was incomplete.

Rearrangement joined TRBV7-9 to TRBJ1-3, with the D segment identity uncertain. The sequence was collected from a man under 40 in good health. Material for sequencing was memory CD8+ T cells sorted from blood. This specimen's cell subset or site label, interpreted: CD45RO+ cells pooled with CCR7-negative TemRA cells. The CDR3 has the sequence CASSFSWSSPSSSGNTIYF. The DNA is TGTGCCAGCAGCTTTTCGTGGTCATCGCCGAGTAGCTCTGGAAACACCATATATTTT. Where the CDR3 stops, the reference TRBV7-9 and TRBJ1-3 genes take over; the full variable domain is DTGVSQNPRHKITKRGQNVTFRCDPISEHNRLYWYRQTLGQGPEFLTYFQNEAQLEKSRLLSDRFSAERPKGSFSTLEIQRTEQGDSAMYLCASSFSWSSPSSSGNTIYFGEGSWLTVV.